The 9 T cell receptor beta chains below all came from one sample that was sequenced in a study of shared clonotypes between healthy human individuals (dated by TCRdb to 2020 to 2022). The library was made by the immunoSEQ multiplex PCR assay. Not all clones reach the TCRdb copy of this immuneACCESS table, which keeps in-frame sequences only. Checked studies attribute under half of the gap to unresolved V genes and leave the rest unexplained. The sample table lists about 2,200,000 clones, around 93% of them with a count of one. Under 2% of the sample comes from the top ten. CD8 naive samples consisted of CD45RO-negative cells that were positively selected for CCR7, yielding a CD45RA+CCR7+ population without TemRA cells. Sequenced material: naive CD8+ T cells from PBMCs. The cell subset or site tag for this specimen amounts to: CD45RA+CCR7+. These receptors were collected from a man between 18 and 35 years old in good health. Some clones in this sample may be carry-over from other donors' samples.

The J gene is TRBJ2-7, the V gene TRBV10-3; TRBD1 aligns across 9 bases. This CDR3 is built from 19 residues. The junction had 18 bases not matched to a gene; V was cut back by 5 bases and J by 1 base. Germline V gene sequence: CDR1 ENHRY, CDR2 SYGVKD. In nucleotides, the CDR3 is TGTGCCATCAGTAACCCACTACAAGGACAGGGGCTAAATTCCTACGAGCAGTACTTC. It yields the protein CAISNPLQGQGLNSYEQYF.

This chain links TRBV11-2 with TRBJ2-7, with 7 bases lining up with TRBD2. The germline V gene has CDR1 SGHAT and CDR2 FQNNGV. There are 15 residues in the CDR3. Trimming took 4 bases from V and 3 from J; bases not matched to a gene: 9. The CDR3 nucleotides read TGTGCCAGCAGCTCGAGGGCTAGCGGTAACTACGAGCAGTACTTC. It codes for CASSSRASGNYEQYF.

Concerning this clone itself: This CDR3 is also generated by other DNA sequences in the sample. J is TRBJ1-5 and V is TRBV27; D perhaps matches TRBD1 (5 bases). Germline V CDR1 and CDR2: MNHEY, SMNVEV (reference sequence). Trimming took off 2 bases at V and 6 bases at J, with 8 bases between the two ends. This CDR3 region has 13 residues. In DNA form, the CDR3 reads TGTGCCAGCAGTTTAAGGGGTGGTCAGCCCCAGCATTTT. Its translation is CASSLRGGQPQHF.

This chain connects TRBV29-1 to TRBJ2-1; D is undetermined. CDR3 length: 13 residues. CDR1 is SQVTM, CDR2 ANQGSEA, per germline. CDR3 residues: CSGRLRGDNEQFF. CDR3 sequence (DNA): TGCAGTGGACGACTCCGCGGAGACAATGAGCAGTTCTTC.

The CDR3 protein is CASSQTGGHLNTEAFF. The CDR3 nucleotides are TGCGCCAGCAGCCAGACGGGGGGGCACTTGAACACTGAAGCTTTCTTT. The chain recombines TRBV4-1 with TRBJ1-1; the D gene is possibly TRBD1 (6 bases). The germline V and J ends were trimmed by 3 bases and 0 bases, with 14 bases remaining between them. The CDR3 loop spans 16 amino acids. CDR1 and CDR2 (germline): MGHRA, YSYEKL.

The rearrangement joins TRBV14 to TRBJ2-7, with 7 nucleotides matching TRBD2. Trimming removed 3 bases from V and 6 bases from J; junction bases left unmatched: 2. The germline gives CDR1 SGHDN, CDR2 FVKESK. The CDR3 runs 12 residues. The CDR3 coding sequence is TGTGCCAGCAGCCATCGGACTAGCGAGCAGTACTTC. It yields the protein CASSHRTSEQYF. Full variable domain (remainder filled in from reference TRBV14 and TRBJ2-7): EAGVTQFPSHSVIEKGQTVTLRCDPISGHDNLYWYRRVMGKEIKFLLHFVKESKQDESGMPNNRFLAERTGGTYSTLKVQPAELEDSGVYFCASSHRTSEQYFGPGTRLTVT.

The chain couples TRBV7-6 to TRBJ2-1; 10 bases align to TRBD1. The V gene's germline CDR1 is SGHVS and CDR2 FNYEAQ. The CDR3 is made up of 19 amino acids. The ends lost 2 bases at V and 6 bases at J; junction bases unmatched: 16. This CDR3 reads CASSLLFYSRDRGGNEQFF. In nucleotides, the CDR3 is TGTGCCAGCAGCTTACTCTTTTATTCCAGGGACAGGGGTGGCAATGAGCAGTTCTTC.

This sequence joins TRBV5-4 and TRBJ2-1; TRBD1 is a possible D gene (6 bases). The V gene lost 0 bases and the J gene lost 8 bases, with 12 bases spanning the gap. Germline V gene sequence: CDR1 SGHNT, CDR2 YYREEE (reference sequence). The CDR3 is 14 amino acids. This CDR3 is CASSLARGYDEQFF. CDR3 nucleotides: TGTGCCAGCAGCTTGGCCAGGGGTTACGATGAGCAGTTCTTC.

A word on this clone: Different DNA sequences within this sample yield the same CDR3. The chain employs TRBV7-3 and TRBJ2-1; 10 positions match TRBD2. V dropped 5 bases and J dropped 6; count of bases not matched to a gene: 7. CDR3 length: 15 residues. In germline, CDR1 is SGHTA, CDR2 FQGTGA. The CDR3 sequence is CASSPSGRASNEQFF. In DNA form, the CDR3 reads TGTGCCAGCAGCCCGAGCGGGAGGGCGAGCAATGAGCAGTTCTTC.